These 5 T cell receptor beta chains share one sample of origin, sequenced in a study of T cells after posttransplantation cyclophosphamide. Sequencing was performed with immunoSEQ multiplex PCR; in TCRdb, only in-frame clones are kept and a portion is missing. The sample shows 15,000 to 20,000 clones, less than 80% of them seen only once. Busulfan-fludarabine conditioning, marrow transplant, and cyclophosphamide on days +3 and +4 were administered. The sample in question was PBMCs, obtained after an allogeneic stem cell transplant with post-transplant cyclophosphamide. The origin of the receptors is a male patient between 25 and 39 years old who received an allogeneic stem cell transplant from a related donor, was CMV-positive, and had acute GVHD only. Some T cells here may be from the graft donor.

The chain carries TRBV5-1 and TRBJ2-3, with D perhaps TRBD1 (6 bases). Deletions cut 4 bases from V and 0 bases from J, with 9 bases between. The CDR3 runs 14 residues. Germline V lookup: CDR1 SGHRS, CDR2 YFSETQ. The chain's CDR3 is CASSDTGSTDTQYF. DNA of the CDR3: TGCGCCAGCAGCGACACAGGGAGCACAGATACGCAGTATTTT.

The chain couples TRBV7-7 to TRBJ2-1, with 13 bases fitting TRBD2. This CDR3 is built from 14 residues. CDR1 is SSHAT, CDR2 FNYEAQ, per germline (reference sequence). V gave up 3 bases and J gave up 7 bases; unmatched junction bases: 0. This CDR3 reads CASSLGLAGNEQFF. The CDR3 DNA reads as TGTGCCAGCAGCTTGGGACTAGCGGGAAATGAGCAGTTCTTC.

This sequence joins TRBV4-1 and TRBJ1-3, with TRBD1 identical over 12 bases. J gave up 1 base and V 1 base, and 8 bases lay outside the gene matches. The CDR3 consists of 19 residues. Germline values: CDR1 MGHRA, CDR2 YSYEKL. This CDR3 is CASSQGTPGQGASGNTIYF. DNA of the CDR3: TGCGCCAGCAGCCAAGGGACCCCGGGACAGGGGGCTTCTGGAAACACCATATATTTT.

This clone was counted a few times. The genes are TRBV7-9 and TRBJ1-3, with D uncertain. This CDR3 spans 14 amino acids. Trimming shortened V by 2 bases and J by 0 bases, and 5 bases separated the two germline ends. CDR1 and CDR2 (germline): SEHNR, FQNEAQ (reference sequence). The CDR3 loop reads CASSLNTSGNTIYF. The DNA of the CDR3 is TGTGCCAGCAGCTTAAACACCTCTGGAAACACCATATATTTT.

CDR3 amino acids: CSVVALAGGYEQFF. DNA for the CDR3: TGCAGCGTTGTTGCGCTAGCGGGGGGATACGAGCAGTTCTTC. The chain couples TRBV29-1 to TRBJ2-1; 11 nucleotides agree with TRBD2. From germline, CDR1 is SQVTM and CDR2 ANQGSEA. Trimming took 4 bases from V and 10 from J; bases not matched to a gene: 9. This CDR3 has 14 amino acids.